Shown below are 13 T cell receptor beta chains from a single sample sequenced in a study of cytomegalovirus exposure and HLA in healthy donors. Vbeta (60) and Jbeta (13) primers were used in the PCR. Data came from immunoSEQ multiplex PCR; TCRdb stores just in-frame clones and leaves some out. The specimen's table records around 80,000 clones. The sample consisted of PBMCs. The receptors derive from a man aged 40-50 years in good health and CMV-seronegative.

CDR3 sequence (DNA): TGTGCCAGTAGTCCGGGACAGGGTCTCTATGGCTACACCTTC. This translates into CASSPGQGLYGYTF. The chain carries TRBV19 and TRBJ1-2; 9 bases line up with TRBD1. V dropped 5 bases and J dropped 4; count of bases not matched to a gene: 5. From germline, CDR1 is LNHDA and CDR2 SQIVND (reference sequence). CDR3 length equals 14 residues.

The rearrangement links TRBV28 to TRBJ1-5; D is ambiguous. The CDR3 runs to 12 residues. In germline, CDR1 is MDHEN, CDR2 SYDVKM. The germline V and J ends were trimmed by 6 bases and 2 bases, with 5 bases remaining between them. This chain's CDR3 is CASREGNQPQHF. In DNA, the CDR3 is TGTGCCAGCAGAGAGGGCAATCAGCCCCAGCATTTT.

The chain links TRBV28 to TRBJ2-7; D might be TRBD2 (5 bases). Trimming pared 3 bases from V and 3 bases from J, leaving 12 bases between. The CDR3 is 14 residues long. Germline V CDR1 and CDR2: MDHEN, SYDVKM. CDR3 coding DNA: TGTGCCAGCAGTTTCCGAGGACTGATCTACGAGCAGTACTTC. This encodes CASSFRGLIYEQYF. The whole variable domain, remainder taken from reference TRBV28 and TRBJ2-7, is DVKVTQSSRYLVKRTGEKVFLECVQDMDHENMFWYRQDPGLGLRLIYFSYDVKMKEKGDIPEGYSVSREKKERFSLILESASTNQTSMYLCASSFRGLIYEQYFGPGTRLTVT.

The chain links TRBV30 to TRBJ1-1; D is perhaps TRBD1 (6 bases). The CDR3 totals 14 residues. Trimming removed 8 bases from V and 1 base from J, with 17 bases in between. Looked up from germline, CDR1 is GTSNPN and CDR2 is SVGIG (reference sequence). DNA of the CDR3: TGTGCCCTGGGGAAGGACAGTCCGAACACTGAAGCTTTCTTT. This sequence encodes CALGKDSPNTEAFF.

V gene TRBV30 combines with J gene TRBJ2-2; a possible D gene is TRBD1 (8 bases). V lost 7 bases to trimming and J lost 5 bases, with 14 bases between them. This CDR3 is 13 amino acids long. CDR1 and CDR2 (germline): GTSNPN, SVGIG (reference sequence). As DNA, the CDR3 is TGTGCCTTTGGACAGGGAGGGACCGGGGAGCTGTTTTTT. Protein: CAFGQGGTGELFF.

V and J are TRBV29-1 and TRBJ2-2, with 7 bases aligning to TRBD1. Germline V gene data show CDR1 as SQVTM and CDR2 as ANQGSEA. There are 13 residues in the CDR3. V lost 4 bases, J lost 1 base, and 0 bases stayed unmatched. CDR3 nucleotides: TGCAGCGTTGGGACAGGGAACACCGGGGAGCTGTTTTTT. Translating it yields CSVGTGNTGELFF.

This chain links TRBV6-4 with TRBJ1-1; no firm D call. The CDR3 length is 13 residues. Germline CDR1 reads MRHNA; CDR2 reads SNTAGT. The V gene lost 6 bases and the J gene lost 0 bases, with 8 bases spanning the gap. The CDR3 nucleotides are TGTGCCAGCAGCTATGATATGAACACTGAAGCTTTCTTT. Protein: CASSYDMNTEAFF.

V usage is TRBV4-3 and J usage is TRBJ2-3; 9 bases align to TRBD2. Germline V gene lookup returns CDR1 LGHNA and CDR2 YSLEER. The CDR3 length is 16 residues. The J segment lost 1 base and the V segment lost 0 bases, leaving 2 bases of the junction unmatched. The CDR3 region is CASSQDSGGGTDTQYF. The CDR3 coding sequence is TGCGCCAGCAGCCAAGATAGCGGGGGAGGCACAGATACGCAGTATTTT.

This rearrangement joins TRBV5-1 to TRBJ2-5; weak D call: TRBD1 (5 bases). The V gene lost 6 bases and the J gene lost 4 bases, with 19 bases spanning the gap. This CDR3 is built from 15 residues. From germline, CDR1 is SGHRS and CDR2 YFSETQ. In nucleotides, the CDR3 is TGCGCCAGCACCCAGGGCGGACCGCAGAGAGAGACCCAGTACTTC. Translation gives CASTQGGPQRETQYF.

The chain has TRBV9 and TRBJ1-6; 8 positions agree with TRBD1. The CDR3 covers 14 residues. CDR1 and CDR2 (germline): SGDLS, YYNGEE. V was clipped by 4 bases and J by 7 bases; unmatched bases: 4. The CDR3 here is CASSPRTGNSPLHF. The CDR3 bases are TGTGCCAGCAGCCCCCGGACAGGGAATTCACCCCTCCACTTT.

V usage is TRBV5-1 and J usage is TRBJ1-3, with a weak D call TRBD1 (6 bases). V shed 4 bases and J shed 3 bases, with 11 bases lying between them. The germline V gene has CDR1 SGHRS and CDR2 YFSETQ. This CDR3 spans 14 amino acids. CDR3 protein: CASSLGTLGNTIYF. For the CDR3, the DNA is TGCGCCAGCAGCCTGGGGACACTTGGAAACACCATATATTTT.

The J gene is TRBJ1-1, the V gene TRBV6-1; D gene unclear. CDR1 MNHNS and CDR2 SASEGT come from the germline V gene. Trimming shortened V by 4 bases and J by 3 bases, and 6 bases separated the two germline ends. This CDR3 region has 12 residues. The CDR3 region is CASSVSDTEAFF. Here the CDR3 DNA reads TGTGCCAGCAGTGTGTCGGACACTGAAGCTTTCTTT.

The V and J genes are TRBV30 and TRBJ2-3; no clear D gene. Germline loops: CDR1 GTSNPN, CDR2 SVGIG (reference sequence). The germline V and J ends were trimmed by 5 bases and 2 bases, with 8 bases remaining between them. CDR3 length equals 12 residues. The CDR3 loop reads CAWRVDTDTQYF. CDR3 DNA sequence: TGTGCCTGGCGGGTAGACACAGATACGCAGTATTTT.